This T cell receptor beta chain was recorded in a study of identical twins. Comment on this clonotype: Its antigen is unidentified.

TCRdb re-called the 5' RACE reads through MiXCR, storing one row per CDR3 protein. Of around 690,000 distinct CDR3 sequences in the sample, 21% were seen once. The CDR3 has 14 amino acids. Unmatched junction bases numbered 8, after V lost 6 bases and J lost 8 bases. Whole-study findings and limits: Beta out-of-frame sequences displayed a weaker excess of sharing between twins.

The data also belong to a second study, concerning T cells expressing NK-cell markers. That paper states: According to the study, TCR beta repertoires originated from sorted CD3+CD56+NKG2C+, CD3+CD56+NKG2C- and CD3+CD56-NKG2C+ T cells. Top CD8+ clonotypes included the dominant CD3+CD56+NKG2C+ clonotypes in 5 or 6 donors. What remained unclear was the HCMV specificity of expanded NKG2C+ T cell clones.

The clonotype was recovered from a woman aged 18 to 35 in good health. The material sequenced was PBMCs. This rearrangement joins TRBV12-3 or TRBV12-4 to TRBJ1-5; 9 bases map to TRBD1. The CDR3 region has the DNA TGTGCCAGCAGCCAGGGACAGGGTACGGAGCCCCAGCATTTT. Encoded protein: CASSQGQGTEPQHF.